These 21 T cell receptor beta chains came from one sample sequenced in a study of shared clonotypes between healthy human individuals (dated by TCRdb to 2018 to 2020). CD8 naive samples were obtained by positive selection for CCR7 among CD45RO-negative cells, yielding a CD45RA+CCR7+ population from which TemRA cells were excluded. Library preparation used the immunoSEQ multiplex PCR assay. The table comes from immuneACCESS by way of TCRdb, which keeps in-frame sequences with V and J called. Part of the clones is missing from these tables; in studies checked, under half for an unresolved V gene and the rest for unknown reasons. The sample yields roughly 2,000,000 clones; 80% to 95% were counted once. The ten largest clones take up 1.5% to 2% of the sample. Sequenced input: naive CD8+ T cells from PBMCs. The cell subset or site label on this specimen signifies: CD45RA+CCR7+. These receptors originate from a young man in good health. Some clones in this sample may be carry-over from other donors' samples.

CDR3 bases: TGTGCCAGCAGCTTTAGCGGGACAGGGGAGAACACTGAAGCTTTCTTT. Its protein is CASSFSGTGENTEAFF. The chain combines TRBV13 with TRBJ1-1; 10 bases are a match to TRBD1. Germline trimming cut 3 bases from V and 1 base from J; bases unmatched to any gene: 5. The CDR3 spans 16 residues. CDR1 and CDR2 from the germline V gene are PRHDT and FYEKMQ (reference sequence).

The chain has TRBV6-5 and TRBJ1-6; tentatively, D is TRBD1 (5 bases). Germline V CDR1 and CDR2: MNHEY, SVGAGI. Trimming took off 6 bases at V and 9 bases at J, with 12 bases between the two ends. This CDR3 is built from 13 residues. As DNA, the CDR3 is TGTGCCAGCAGAGGCGGGGGAAGTTCACCCCTCCACTTT. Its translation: CASRGGGSSPLHF.

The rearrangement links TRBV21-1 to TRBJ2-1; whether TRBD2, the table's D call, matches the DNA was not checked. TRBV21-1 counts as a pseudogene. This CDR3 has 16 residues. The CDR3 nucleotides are TGTGCCAGCAGCAAACGCTGGCTAGCGGGAGACAATGAGCAGTTCTTC. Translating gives CASSKRWLAGDNEQFF.

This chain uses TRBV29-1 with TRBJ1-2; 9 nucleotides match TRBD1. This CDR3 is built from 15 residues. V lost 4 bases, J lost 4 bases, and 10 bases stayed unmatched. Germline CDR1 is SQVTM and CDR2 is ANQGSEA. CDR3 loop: CSVVFTGGLFYGYTF. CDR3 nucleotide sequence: TGCAGCGTTGTCTTCACAGGGGGCTTGTTCTATGGCTACACCTTC.

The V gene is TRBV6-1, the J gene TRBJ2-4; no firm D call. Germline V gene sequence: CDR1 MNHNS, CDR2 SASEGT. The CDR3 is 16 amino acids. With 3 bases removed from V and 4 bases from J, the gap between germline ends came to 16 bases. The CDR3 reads CASSDLRTDPKNIQYF. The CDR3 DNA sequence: TGTGCCAGCAGTGACCTACGGACCGACCCTAAAAACATTCAGTACTTC.

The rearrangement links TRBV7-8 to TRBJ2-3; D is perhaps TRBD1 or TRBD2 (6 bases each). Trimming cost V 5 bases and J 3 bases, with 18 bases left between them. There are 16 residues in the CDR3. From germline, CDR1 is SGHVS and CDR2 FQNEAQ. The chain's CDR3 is CASSRELGGPTDTQYF. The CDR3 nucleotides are TGTGCCAGCAGCCGAGAATTGGGGGGCCCAACAGATACGCAGTATTTT. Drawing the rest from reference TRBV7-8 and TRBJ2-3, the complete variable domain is GAGVSQSPRYKVAKRGQDVALRCDPISGHVSLFWYQQALGQGPEFLTYFQNEAQLDKSGLPSDRFFAERPEGSVSTLKIQRTQQEDSAVYLCASSRELGGPTDTQYFGPGTRLTVL.

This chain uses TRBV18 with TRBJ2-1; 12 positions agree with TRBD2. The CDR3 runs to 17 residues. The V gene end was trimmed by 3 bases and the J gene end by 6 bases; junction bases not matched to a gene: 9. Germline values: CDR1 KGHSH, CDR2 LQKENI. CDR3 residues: CASSPTTSGRGSNEQFF. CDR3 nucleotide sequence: TGTGCCAGCTCACCGACGACTAGCGGGAGAGGGAGCAATGAGCAGTTCTTC.

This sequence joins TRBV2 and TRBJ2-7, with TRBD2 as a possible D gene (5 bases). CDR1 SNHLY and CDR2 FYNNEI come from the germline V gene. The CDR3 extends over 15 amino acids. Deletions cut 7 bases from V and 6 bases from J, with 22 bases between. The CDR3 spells CASTPTASRDGEQYF. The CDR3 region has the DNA TGTGCCAGCACCCCTACGGCTTCCCGGGATGGCGAGCAGTACTTC.

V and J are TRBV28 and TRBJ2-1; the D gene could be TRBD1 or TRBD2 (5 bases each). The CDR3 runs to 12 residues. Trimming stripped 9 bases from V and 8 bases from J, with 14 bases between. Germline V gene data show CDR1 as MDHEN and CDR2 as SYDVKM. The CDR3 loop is CASGSGADEQFF. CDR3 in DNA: TGTGCCAGTGGGAGTGGGGCCGATGAGCAGTTCTTC.

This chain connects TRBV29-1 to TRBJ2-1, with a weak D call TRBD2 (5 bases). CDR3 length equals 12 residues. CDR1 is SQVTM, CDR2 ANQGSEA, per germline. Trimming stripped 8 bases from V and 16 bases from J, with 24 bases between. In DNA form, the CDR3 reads TGCAGCCCTTGTGGAGAAGACGGGGTGTGTTTCTTC. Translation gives CSPCGEDGVCFF.

CDR3 amino acids: CASSLFSNYGYTF. The CDR3 coding sequence is TGTGCCAGCAGCTTGTTTTCTAACTATGGCTACACCTTC. The J gene is TRBJ1-2, the V gene TRBV5-6, with D unclear. This CDR3 is built from 13 residues. The V and J ends lost 1 base and 0 bases respectively, with 4 bases between them. CDR1 and CDR2 (germline): SGHDT, YYEEEE.

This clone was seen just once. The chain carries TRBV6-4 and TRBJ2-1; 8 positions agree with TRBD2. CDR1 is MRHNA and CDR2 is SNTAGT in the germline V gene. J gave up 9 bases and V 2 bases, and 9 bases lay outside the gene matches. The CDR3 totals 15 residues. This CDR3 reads CASSDRRTSCCEQFF. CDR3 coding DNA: TGTGCCAGCAGTGACCGCCGGACTAGCTGTTGTGAGCAGTTCTTC.

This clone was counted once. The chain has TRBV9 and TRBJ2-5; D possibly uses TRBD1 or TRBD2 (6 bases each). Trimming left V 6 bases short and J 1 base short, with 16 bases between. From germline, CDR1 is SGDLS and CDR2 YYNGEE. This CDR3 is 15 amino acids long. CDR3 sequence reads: CASNPIGGSQETQYF. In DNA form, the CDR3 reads TGTGCCAGCAACCCGATCGGGGGCAGCCAAGAGACCCAGTACTTC.

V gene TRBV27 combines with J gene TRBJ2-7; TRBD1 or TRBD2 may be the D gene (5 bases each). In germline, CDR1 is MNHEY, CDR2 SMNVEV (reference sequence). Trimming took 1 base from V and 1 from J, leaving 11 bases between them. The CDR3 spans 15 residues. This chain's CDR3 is CASSLWGPVSYEQYF. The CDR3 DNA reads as TGTGCCAGCAGTTTATGGGGACCGGTATCCTACGAGCAGTACTTC.

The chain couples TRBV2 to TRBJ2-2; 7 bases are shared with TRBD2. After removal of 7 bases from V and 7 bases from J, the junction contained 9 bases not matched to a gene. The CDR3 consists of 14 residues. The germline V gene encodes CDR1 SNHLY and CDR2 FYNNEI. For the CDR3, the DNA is TGTGCCAGCAACGCCCGACTAGCTGGCGGGGAGCTGTTTTTT. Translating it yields CASNARLAGGELFF.

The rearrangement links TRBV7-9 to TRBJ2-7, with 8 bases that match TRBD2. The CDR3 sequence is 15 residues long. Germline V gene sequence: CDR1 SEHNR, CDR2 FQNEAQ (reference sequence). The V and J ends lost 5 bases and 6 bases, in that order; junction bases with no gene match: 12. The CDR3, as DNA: TGTGCCAGCAGCCCACGGACTAGCCTTTGGAGCGAGCAGTACTTC. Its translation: CASSPRTSLWSEQYF.

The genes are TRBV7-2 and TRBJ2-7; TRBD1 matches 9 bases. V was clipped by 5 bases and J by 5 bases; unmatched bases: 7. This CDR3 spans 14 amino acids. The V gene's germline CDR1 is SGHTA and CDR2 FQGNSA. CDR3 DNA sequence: TGTGCCAGCAGCGGGGGACAGGGACCCCACGAGCAGTACTTC. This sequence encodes CASSGGQGPHEQYF. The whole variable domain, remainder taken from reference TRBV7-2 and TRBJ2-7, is GAGVSQSPSNKVTEKGKDVELRCDPISGHTALYWYRQSLGQGLEFLIYFQGNSAPDKSGLPSDRFSAERTGGSVSTLTIQRTQQEDSAVYLCASSGGQGPHEQYFGPGTRLTVT.

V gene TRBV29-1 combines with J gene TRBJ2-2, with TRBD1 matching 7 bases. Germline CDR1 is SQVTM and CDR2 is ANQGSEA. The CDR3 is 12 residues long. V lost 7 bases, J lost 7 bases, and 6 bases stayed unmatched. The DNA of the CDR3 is TGCAGCGGACAGGGCCTTGGCGGGGAGCTGTTTTTT. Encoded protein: CSGQGLGGELFF.

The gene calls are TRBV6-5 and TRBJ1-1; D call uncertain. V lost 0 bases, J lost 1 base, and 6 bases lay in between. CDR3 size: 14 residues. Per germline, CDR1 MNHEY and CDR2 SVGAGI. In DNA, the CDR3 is TGTGCCAGCAGTTACTCTGACACGAACACTGAAGCTTTCTTT. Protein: CASSYSDTNTEAFF.

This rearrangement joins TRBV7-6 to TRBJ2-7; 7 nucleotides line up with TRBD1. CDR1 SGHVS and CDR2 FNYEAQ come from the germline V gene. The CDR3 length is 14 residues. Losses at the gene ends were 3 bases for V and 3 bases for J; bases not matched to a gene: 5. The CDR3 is CASSLGDRIYEQYF. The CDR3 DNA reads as TGTGCCAGCAGCTTGGGGGACAGAATCTACGAGCAGTACTTC. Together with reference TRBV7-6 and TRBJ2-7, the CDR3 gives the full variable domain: GAGVSQSPRYKVTKRGQDVALRCDPISGHVSLYWYRQALGQGPEFLTYFNYEAQQDKSGLPNDRFSAERPEGSISTLTIQRTEQRDSAMYRCASSLGDRIYEQYFGPGTRLTVT.

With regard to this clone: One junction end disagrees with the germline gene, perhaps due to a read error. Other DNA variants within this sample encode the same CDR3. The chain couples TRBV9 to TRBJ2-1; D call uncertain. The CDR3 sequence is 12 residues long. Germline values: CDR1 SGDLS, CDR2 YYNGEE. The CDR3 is CASSVRNNEQFF. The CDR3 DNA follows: TGTGCCAGCAGCGTTCGGAACAACGAGCAGTTCTTC.